One sample yielded the 25 T cell receptor beta chains listed below, sequenced in a study of T cell changes during pregnancy in multiple sclerosis. The data were produced by immunoSEQ multiplex PCR, yet TCRdb's version contains in-frame clones alone and is incomplete. The sample has 100,000 or so clones; 91% are singletons. The sample here was peripheral blood, taken in the second trimester of pregnancy. All receptors come from a female donor with multiple sclerosis, enrolled in a pregnancy study.

This chain connects TRBV11-3 to TRBJ2-6, with 8 bases aligning to TRBD1. CDR3 length: 17 residues. Unmatched junction bases numbered 9, after V lost 6 bases and J lost 2 bases. The germline CDR1 and CDR2 sequences are SGHNT and YENEEA. CDR3 sequence (DNA): TGTGCCAGCAGTCTAGGACAGGGAAAGGCTGGGGCCAACGTCCTGACTTTC. The encoded protein is CASSLGQGKAGANVLTF.

With respect to this clone: The sample has other DNA sequences that encode this CDR3 too. This sequence joins TRBV14 and TRBJ2-3, with TRBD1 matching 9 bases. CDR1 is SGHDN and CDR2 is FVKESK in the germline V gene. This CDR3 region has 14 residues. V shed 3 bases, J shed 6 bases, and the junction held 4 bases outside the gene matches. The CDR3 loop reads CASSQDRGGDTQYF. The DNA of the CDR3 is TGTGCCAGCAGCCAGGACAGGGGCGGCGATACGCAGTATTTT.

The chain is built from TRBV7-2 and TRBJ2-3; D not resolved. The CDR3 runs 12 residues. V was pared by 0 bases and J by 9 bases, with 7 bases between. Per the germline V gene, CDR1 is SGHTA and CDR2 is FQGNSA. CDR3 sequence (DNA): TGTGCCAGCAGCTTAGCGAGTTTCACGCAGTATTTT. Protein: CASSLASFTQYF.

The rearrangement joins TRBV5-1 to TRBJ2-2; 7 nucleotides agree with TRBD2. V gave up 4 bases and J gave up 3 bases; unmatched junction bases: 6. The CDR3 runs 15 residues. Germline assignment: CDR1 SGHRS and CDR2 YFSETQ. CDR3 sequence reads: CASSSTSAYTGELFF. The CDR3 nucleotides are TGCGCCAGCAGCAGCACTAGCGCCTACACCGGGGAGCTGTTTTTT.

The chain couples TRBV7-8 to TRBJ2-5, with 15 bases matching TRBD2. Per the germline V gene, CDR1 is SGHVS and CDR2 is FQNEAQ. CDR3 length: 18 amino acids. V gave up 5 bases and J gave up 1 base; unmatched junction bases: 8. CDR3: CASSITGTSGRSQETQYF. The CDR3 DNA follows: TGTGCCAGCAGCATTACCGGGACTAGCGGGAGGAGCCAAGAGACCCAGTACTTC. The variable domain in full, with the rest retrieved from reference TRBV7-8 and TRBJ2-5, is GAGVSQSPRYKVAKRGQDVALRCDPISGHVSLFWYQQALGQGPEFLTYFQNEAQLDKSGLPSDRFFAERPEGSVSTLKIQRTQQEDSAVYLCASSITGTSGRSQETQYFGPGTRLLVL.

CDR3 residues: CASSEVGLGTEAFF. The CDR3 coding sequence is TGTGCCAGCAGTGAAGTGGGGCTGGGCACTGAAGCTTTCTTT. V usage is TRBV2 and J usage is TRBJ1-1; weak D call: TRBD1 (5 bases). Germline-derived CDR1 and CDR2 are SNHLY and FYNNEI. The CDR3 spans 14 residues. The V end lost 1 base, the J end lost 4 bases, and 10 bases lay between the germline ends.

The V gene is TRBV30, the J gene TRBJ2-1; 16 positions match TRBD2. The germline V gene encodes CDR1 GTSNPN and CDR2 SVGIG (reference sequence). This CDR3 has 15 residues. V lost 7 bases and J lost 6; bases outside the gene matches: 6. This CDR3 is CASAGLAGGPNEQFF. For the CDR3, the DNA is TGTGCCTCTGCGGGACTAGCGGGAGGGCCCAATGAGCAGTTCTTC.

The chain combines TRBV6-5 with TRBJ2-5; D is ambiguous. The CDR3 loop spans 11 amino acids. CDR1 is MNHEY and CDR2 is SVGAGI in the germline V gene. V dropped 5 bases and J dropped 5 bases, with 6 bases sitting between them. CDR3 residues: CASSNMETQYF. As DNA, the CDR3 is TGTGCCAGCAGTAACATGGAGACCCAGTACTTC.

The chain links TRBV19 to TRBJ2-3, with 8 bases aligning to TRBD2. The length of the CDR3 is 14 residues. Germline CDR1 is LNHDA and CDR2 is SQIVND (reference sequence). V lost 3 bases and J lost 3; bases outside the gene matches: 2. This chain's CDR3 is CASSIGGRTDTQYF. The CDR3, as DNA: TGTGCCAGTAGTATTGGCGGGAGGACAGATACGCAGTATTTT. The full variable domain, with the rest looked up from reference TRBV19 and TRBJ2-3, is DGGITQSPKYLFRKEGQNVTLSCEQNLNHDAMYWYRQDPGQGLRLIYYSQIVNDFQKGDIAEGYSVSREKKESFPLTVTSAQKNPTAFYLCASSIGGRTDTQYFGPGTRLTVL.

About this clone: The junction differs from germline at one of its ends, possibly a read error. The rearrangement joins TRBV5-1 to TRBJ2-1, with 12 positions matching TRBD2. CDR1 is SGHRS, CDR2 YFSETQ, per germline. The length of the CDR3 is 19 residues. The CDR3 sequence is CASSLAPSGRGSAYDEQFF. The DNA for the CDR3 is TGCGCCAGCAGCTTGGCCCCTAGCGGGAGGGGTTCCGCCTACGATGAGCAGTTCTTC.

The CDR3 region has the DNA TGCAGTGCTAGCTCGGAAGAGACCCAGTACTTC. It is translated as CSASSEETQYF. The rearrangement uses TRBV20-1 and TRBJ2-5; D gene unclear. This CDR3 spans 11 amino acids. Germline CDR1 reads DFQATT; CDR2 reads SNEGSKA (reference sequence). V gave up 3 bases and J gave up 3 bases, with 5 bases separating them.

Here the CDR3 DNA reads TGTGCCAGTAGTTCGCGGACAGCGAGGAACACTGAAGCTTTCTTT. It is translated as CASSSRTARNTEAFF. The chain is built from TRBV19 and TRBJ1-1, with D maybe TRBD1 (6 bases). This CDR3 has 15 residues. V was trimmed by 5 bases and J by 1 base, leaving 14 bases between them. Germline V gives CDR1 LNHDA, CDR2 SQIVND (reference sequence).

The CDR3 is CASTLTGGDQPQHF. CDR3 in DNA: TGTGCCAGCACCCTAACAGGGGGCGATCAGCCCCAGCATTTT. The chain is built from TRBV7-9 and TRBJ1-5; 9 bases line up with TRBD1. Germline trimming cut 7 bases from V and 5 bases from J; bases unmatched to any gene: 6. Per germline, CDR1 SEHNR and CDR2 FQNEAQ (reference sequence). The CDR3 loop spans 14 amino acids.

The CDR3 coding sequence is TGTGCCAGCAGCTTAGTACTAGCGGCCCAGGAGTACTTC. Protein: CASSLVLAAQEYF. The gene calls are TRBV7-8 and TRBJ2-7; 8 positions agree with TRBD2. CDR1 SGHVS and CDR2 FQNEAQ come from the germline V gene. V dropped 1 base and J dropped 11; count of bases not matched to a gene: 7. This CDR3 has 13 residues.

The chain employs TRBV5-6 and TRBJ2-4; 8 bases match TRBD2. Losses at the gene ends were 1 base for V and 5 bases for J; bases not matched to a gene: 5. This CDR3 contains 15 residues. In germline, CDR1 is SGHDT, CDR2 YYEEEE. CDR3 nucleotide sequence: TGTGCCAGCAGCTTGCTCGCAGCGGGAGAAAACATTCAGTACTTC. It translates to CASSLLAAGENIQYF.

The rearrangement joins TRBV5-1 to TRBJ2-1; tentatively, D is TRBD2 (5 bases). There are 14 residues in the CDR3. The germline gives CDR1 SGHRS, CDR2 YFSETQ. V shed 1 base and J shed 3 bases, with 8 bases lying between them. The CDR3 is CASSLLGDYNEQFF. The CDR3 DNA reads TGCGCCAGCAGCTTGCTCGGGGACTACAATGAGCAGTTCTTC.

The chain links TRBV19 to TRBJ2-3; 7 bases line up with TRBD1. V lost 4 bases to trimming and J lost 2 bases; unmatched junction nucleotides: 6. The CDR3 covers 15 residues. Germline V lookup: CDR1 LNHDA, CDR2 SQIVND (reference sequence). The CDR3 protein is CASSTLQGFTDTQYF. The CDR3 bases are TGTGCCAGTAGTACTCTACAGGGGTTCACAGATACGCAGTATTTT. Drawing the rest from reference TRBV19 and TRBJ2-3, the complete variable domain is DGGITQSPKYLFRKEGQNVTLSCEQNLNHDAMYWYRQDPGQGLRLIYYSQIVNDFQKGDIAEGYSVSREKKESFPLTVTSAQKNPTAFYLCASSTLQGFTDTQYFGPGTRLTVL.

As regards this clone: A single base separates this from a much larger clone, so it may be a read error. This chain links TRBV2 with TRBJ2-3, with 9 bases fitting TRBD2. Unmatched junction bases numbered 0, after V lost 4 bases and J lost 4 bases. Germline CDR1 reads SNHLY; CDR2 reads FYNNEI. The CDR3 length is 13 residues. The CDR3 is CASSGTSADTQYF. DNA for the CDR3: TGTGCCAGCAGTGGGACTAGCGCAGATACGCAGTATTTT.

V and J are TRBV10-3 and TRBJ2-7, with TRBD2 identical over 11 bases. Trimming at V came to 11 bases and at J to 4 bases, leaving 10 bases not matched to a gene. CDR3 length: 14 amino acids. CDR1 and CDR2 from the germline V gene are ENHRY and SYGVKD. The DNA of the CDR3 is TGTGCCGTCGCGGTTGGGACTAGCGGTTACGAGCAGTACTTC. Its protein product is CAVAVGTSGYEQYF.

V is TRBV9 and J is TRBJ2-7; the match to TRBD1 covers 10 bases. CDR1 SGDLS and CDR2 YYNGEE come from the germline V gene. V lost 3 bases to trimming and J lost 3 bases; unmatched junction nucleotides: 6. CDR3 length: 15 residues. CDR3 nucleotides: TGTGCCAGCAGCGCGCGGGACAGGGGTAACTACGAGCAGTACTTC. Translation gives CASSARDRGNYEQYF.

V is TRBV6-6 and J is TRBJ2-1; D perhaps matches TRBD1 (5 bases). From germline, CDR1 is MNHNY and CDR2 SVGAGI (reference sequence). V was clipped by 4 bases and J by 13 bases, with 20 bases between them. The CDR3 sequence is 14 residues long. CDR3 DNA sequence: TGTGCCAGCAGTTCAAGCTCCAGGGCCCAGGAACAGTTCTTC. Translating gives CASSSSSRAQEQFF.

This chain uses TRBV5-1 with TRBJ1-1, with 7 bases lining up with TRBD1. With 2 bases clipped from V and 4 bases from J, the junction kept 5 bases outside the gene matches. Germline V gene data show CDR1 as SGHRS and CDR2 as YFSETQ. The length of the CDR3 is 14 residues. The CDR3 here is CASSLQGTITEAFF. CDR3 bases: TGCGCCAGCAGCTTACAGGGGACGATCACTGAAGCTTTCTTT.

This chain uses TRBV2 with TRBJ2-7; 14 nucleotides match TRBD2. The J segment lost 2 bases and the V segment lost 6 bases, leaving 9 bases of the junction unmatched. In germline, CDR1 is SNHLY, CDR2 FYNNEI. This CDR3 comprises 17 residues. The CDR3 loop is CASRVQGTSGSPYEQYF. The CDR3, as DNA: TGTGCCAGCAGAGTACAGGGGACTAGCGGGAGCCCCTACGAGCAGTACTTC.

On this clone: Relative to the germline gene, one junction end is altered; a read error may explain this. The J gene is TRBJ2-1, the V gene TRBV7-7; D is perhaps TRBD2 (6 bases). The CDR3 is made up of 13 amino acids. CDR1 is SSHAT, CDR2 FNYEAQ, per germline (reference sequence). The CDR3 region is CASSLTGVDEQFF. CDR3 DNA: TGTGCTAGCAGCTTAACGGGGGTGGATGAGCAGTTCTTC.

The chain couples TRBV27 to TRBJ2-1; D is possibly TRBD2 (6 bases). This CDR3 comprises 17 residues. Trimming cost V 1 base and J 4 bases, with 17 bases left between them. Per the germline V gene, CDR1 is MNHEY and CDR2 is SMNVEV (reference sequence). DNA for the CDR3: TGTGCCAGCAGTTTATATGGAGTGGGGGGAGGTTACAATGAGCAGTTCTTC. This encodes CASSLYGVGGGYNEQFF.